The 17 T cell receptor beta chains below come from one sample, sequenced in a study of tumor-infiltrating lymphocytes in primary liver carcinoma (dated by TCRdb to between 2016 and 2019). Reads for this sample came from an Illumina HiSeq 2500. Using a constant-region primer and ProtoScript II reverse transcriptase, TCRbeta-specific cDNA was reverse-transcribed from 450 to 650 ng total RNA. The TCRbeta libraries were prepared through three rounds of nested multiplex PCR following a slightly modified ARM-PCR procedure. The first two PCR rounds used multiplex TRBV1-TRBV30 forward primers with a Cbeta reverse primer, each for roughly 10 cycles. In-frame beta chains were kept once TCRdb had trimmed the public reads at Q25 with fastp and called clones with MiXCR. CDR3 protein sequences are deduplicated, and each keeps its most common genes and DNA. The sample has fewer than 400,000 distinct CDR3 sequences on record, 50% to 70% of them singletons. The ten top clones hold about 8.4% of the sample.

Blood RNA was extracted from unsorted whole blood using TRIzol reagent, and germline DNA was obtained with the DNeasy Blood & Tissue kit. The material sequenced was peripheral blood. The receptors here all came from a man aged 40-49 years with primary liver carcinoma and hepatitis B virus infection.

Comment on this clonotype: This could be a read error, since a much larger clone is one nucleotide away. The rearrangement uses TRBV5-4 and TRBJ1-1; D is ambiguous. The CDR3 has 13 amino acids. Germline CDR1 SGHNT, CDR2 YYREEE (reference sequence). The CDR3 sequence is CTSSLDVNTEAFF. CDR3 nucleotide sequence: TGTACCAGCAGCTTGGACGTGAACACTGAAGCTTTCTTT.

This sequence joins TRBV5-1 and TRBJ2-1; 14 nucleotides match TRBD2. Germline V gene sequence: CDR1 SGHRS, CDR2 YFSETQ. This CDR3 region has 15 residues. Germline trimming cut 4 bases from V and 9 bases from J; bases unmatched to any gene: 6. CDR3 bases: TGCGCCAGCAGCCCTGGGACTAGCGGGAGAGCTGAGCAGTTCTTC. Its protein is CASSPGTSGRAEQFF.

To note about this clonotype: This could be a read error, since a much larger clone is one nucleotide away. V is TRBV6-2 or TRBV6-3 and J is TRBJ2-5; D not resolved. Germline loops: CDR1 MNHEY, CDR2 SVGEGT. CDR3 length: 13 amino acids. CDR3 sequence reads: CTSSYGGKETQYF. Here the CDR3 DNA reads TGTACCAGCAGTTACGGCGGAAAAGAGACCCAGTACTTC.

This clonotype has a count of ten or more. The chain carries TRBV7-8 and TRBJ1-6, with a possible D match to TRBD1 (6 bases). V lost 5 bases, J lost 6 bases, and 8 bases lay in between. The CDR3 is 13 amino acids. CDR1 SGHVS and CDR2 FQNEAQ come from the germline V gene. The CDR3 is CASSPDSNSPLHF. CDR3 DNA sequence: TGTGCCAGCAGCCCGGACAGTAATTCACCCCTCCACTTT.

This clonotype was observed once. The conserved phenylalanine or tryptophan normally closing the CDR3 is absent here, so this likely arose from a read error. V gene TRBV29-1 combines with J gene TRBJ2-1; TRBD1 might be the D (7 bases). CDR1 and CDR2 (germline): SQVTM, ANQGSEA. This CDR3 is 15 amino acids long. V lost 0 bases to trimming and J lost 7 bases, with 16 bases between them. The CDR3 reads CSVEEFTQGGNEQFL. CDR3 nucleotides: TGCAGCGTTGAAGAATTCACGCAGGGGGGAAATGAGCAGTTCTTA.

Details on this clonotype: A much larger clone lies a single base off, so this may be a read error. This sequence joins TRBV5-6 and TRBJ2-1, with 8 nucleotides matching TRBD1. Per germline, CDR1 SGHDT and CDR2 YYEEEE. The CDR3 runs to 15 residues. CDR3 loop: CASSLRGQVIYEQLF. In DNA, the CDR3 is TGTGCCAGCAGCTTACGGGGACAGGTCATCTATGAGCAGCTCTTC.

In this sample, this clonotype turned up a few times. In DNA form, the CDR3 reads TGTGCCAGCGGTCACGGCGGCAATCAGCCCCAGCATTTT. Translating it yields CASGHGGNQPQHF. The chain recombines TRBV6-1 with TRBJ1-5, with D unclear. The CDR3 is made up of 13 amino acids. The germline V and J ends were trimmed by 8 bases and 2 bases, with 10 bases remaining between them. Germline CDR1 is MNHNS and CDR2 is SASEGT.

With respect to this clonotype: A much larger clone differs from this one at a single base, so this may be a read error. The chain carries TRBV7-9 and TRBJ2-1; 10 bases align to TRBD2. V dropped 5 bases and J dropped 10; count of bases not matched to a gene: 14. The CDR3 is 16 amino acids. From germline, CDR1 is SEHNR and CDR2 FQNEAQ (reference sequence). The DNA of the CDR3 is TGTGCCAGCAGCCCCCCTAGCGGGAGAACGAGTGGCGAGCAGTTCTTC. Amino acid sequence: CASSPPSGRTSGEQFF.

About this clonotype: The germline gene is not matched at one end of the junction; a read error may be the cause. This chain joins TRBV11-1 and TRBJ2-1; TRBD2 agrees at 9 bases. This CDR3 region has 16 residues. The germline V gene has CDR1 SGHAT and CDR2 FQDESV (reference sequence). DNA for the CDR3: TGTGCTAGCATGCCCATAGCGGGAGCGTATTACAATGAGCAGTTCTTC. Protein product: CASMPIAGAYYNEQFF.

In the case of this clonotype: Just one base apart from a much larger clone, this may be a read error. The rearrangement joins TRBV5-5 to TRBJ1-2; weak D call: TRBD1 (5 bases). This CDR3 contains 14 residues. The germline V gene encodes CDR1 SGHKS and CDR2 YYEKEE (reference sequence). Deletions cut 7 bases from V and 4 bases from J, with 17 bases between. The CDR3 sequence: CASQQVPKSYGYTF. Here the CDR3 DNA reads TGTGCCAGCCAACAGGTACCAAAATCCTATGGCTACACCTTC.

Note on this clonotype: Germline is not matched at one junction end, which may reflect a read error. The chain's CDR3 is CSVAPGWGMDTKAFF. The CDR3 DNA reads TGCAGCGTTGCCCCAGGTTGGGGGATGGACACTAAAGCTTTCTTT. V and J are TRBV29-1 and TRBJ1-1, with D tentatively TRBD1 (5 bases). Germline-derived CDR1 and CDR2 are SQVTM and ANQGSEA. The CDR3 contains 15 residues.

This clonotype was detected only once. The final CDR3 position lacks the conserved phenylalanine or tryptophan, pointing to a likely read error. CDR3 in amino acids: CASSSSFQGVQFS. The CDR3 DNA reads TGTGCCAGCAGCTCCTCCTTCCAGGGAGTGCAGTTCTCC. The gene calls are TRBV7-9 and TRBJ2-1, with D perhaps given as TRBD1 or TRBD2 (5 bases each). Germline CDR1 reads SEHNR; CDR2 reads FQNEAQ (reference sequence). The CDR3 loop spans 13 amino acids. V gave up 4 bases and J gave up 12 bases, with 16 bases separating them.

Worth noting for this clonotype: Germline is not matched at one junction end, which may reflect a read error. This chain joins TRBV11-3 and TRBJ2-1; D might be TRBD2 (5 bases). From germline, CDR1 is SGHNT and CDR2 YENEEA. The CDR3 loop spans 14 amino acids. The DNA of the CDR3 is TGTGTCAGCAACTTAGGAGGTGGGAATGGTGAGCAGTTCTTC. This sequence encodes CVSNLGGGNGEQFF.

This clonotype was counted a few times. This rearrangement joins TRBV10-3 to TRBJ1-2; TRBD1 matches 9 bases. V lost 6 bases and J lost 4; bases outside the gene matches: 3. Germline V gene sequence: CDR1 ENHRY, CDR2 SYGVKD. CDR3 length: 13 residues. The CDR3 here is CAIRGQGIYGYTF. Here the CDR3 DNA reads TGTGCCATCAGGGGACAGGGAATCTATGGCTACACCTTC.

The chain is built from TRBV5-4 and TRBJ2-5, with TRBD2 as a possible D gene (7 bases). Germline V gene data show CDR1 as SGHNT and CDR2 as YYREEE (reference sequence). Deletions cut 5 bases from V and 1 base from J, with 18 bases between. There are 16 residues in the CDR3. CDR3 amino acids: CASSWGGLAAQETQYF. In DNA, the CDR3 is TGTGCCAGCAGTTGGGGGGGGCTGGCGGCCCAAGAGACCCAGTACTTC.

Details on this clonotype: One end of the junction does not line up with germline, which may come from a read error. The V gene is TRBV4-1, the J gene TRBJ2-5; D is possibly TRBD1 (6 bases). Germline V CDR1 and CDR2: MGHRA, YSYEKL. The CDR3 covers 13 residues. This CDR3 reads CATSQEQGETQYF. CDR3 DNA: TGCGCCACCAGCCAAGAACAGGGAGAGACCCAGTACTTC.

V gene TRBV14 combines with J gene TRBJ2-7, with TRBD2 matching 9 bases. The V and J ends lost 11 bases and 5 bases, in that order; junction bases with no gene match: 13. CDR3 length equals 14 residues. Germline V gene lookup returns CDR1 SGHDN and CDR2 FVKESK. The CDR3 loop reads CAGGISGRGDEQYF. CDR3 bases: TGTGCCGGTGGTATTAGCGGGAGAGGGGACGAGCAGTACTTC.